This TCR beta chain was recovered during a study of T cell clonotyping in hematopoietic cell transplantation. Only in-frame clones appear in the TCRdb table, and some are missing; sequencing was by immunoSEQ multiplex PCR. The sample carries approximately 80,000 clones, about 96% recorded once. The length of the CDR3 is 14 residues. CDR1 is SGHRS and CDR2 is YFSETQ in the germline V gene. Trimming took off 4 bases at V and 2 bases at J, with 9 bases between the two ends. Time point meaning: recipient sample about 28 days before transplant, after cytoreduction. The receptor was isolated from a woman aged 50 to 60 with acute myeloid leukemia. Some clones in this sample may be carry-over from other donors' samples. J is TRBJ2-2 and V is TRBV5-1; D unresolved. The source was peripheral blood mononuclear cells, collected before stem cell transplant. This CDR3 is CASSLRTNTGELFF. The CDR3 DNA sequence: TGCGCCAGCAGCCTTCGGACCAACACCGGGGAGCTGTTTTTT.